Only a few counts were recorded for the clone carrying this TCR beta chain. The antigen is unknown. This CDR3 contains 15 residues. Germline CDR1 is GTSNPN and CDR2 is SVGIG (reference sequence). The V gene end was trimmed by 4 bases and the J gene end by 4 bases; junction bases not matched to a gene: 9. Despite likely unrecorded immune exposures, the donors were nominally healthy at the time of sampling. A multiplex PCR was run with 60 Vbeta primers and 13 Jbeta primers. Assay used: immunoSEQ multiplex PCR; TCRdb lists only in-frame clones, some missing. Counted here are 130,000 or so clones, roughly 9% occurring once; the ten biggest clones make up 6%. The data stem from a study of cytomegalovirus exposure and HLA in healthy donors. Regarding the study as a whole: TRBV6-2, TRBV6-3 and other indistinguishable V segments were excluded. HLA restriction was apparent for most CMV-associated TCR beta chains in a later analysis. The authors listed around 150 TCR beta chains as cytomegalovirus-associated.

Sequences were obtained from PBMCs. V usage is TRBV30 and J usage is TRBJ2-7, with 11 positions matching TRBD1. This clonotype was sampled from a woman aged 40 to 55 in good health and CMV-seropositive. CDR3 sequence: CAWTIGRDRGYEQYF. CDR3 bases: TGTGCCTGGACAATTGGGCGGGACAGGGGGTACGAGCAGTACTTC.